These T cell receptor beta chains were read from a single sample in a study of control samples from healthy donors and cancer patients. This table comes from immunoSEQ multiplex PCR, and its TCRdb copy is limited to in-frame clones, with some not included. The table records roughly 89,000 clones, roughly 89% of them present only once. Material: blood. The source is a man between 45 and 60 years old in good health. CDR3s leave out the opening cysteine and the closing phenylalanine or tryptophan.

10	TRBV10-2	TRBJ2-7	ASSEQPGEQY
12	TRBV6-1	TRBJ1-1	ASSDFGQGAEAF
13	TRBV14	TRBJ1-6	ASSPRIAYNSPLH
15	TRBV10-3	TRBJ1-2	AIRMTGGLMGAYGYT
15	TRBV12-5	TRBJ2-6	ASGLVLGDSGANVLT
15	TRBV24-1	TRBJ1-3	ATSAYPGRSPDYTIY
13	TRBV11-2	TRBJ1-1	ASSLDRSPSGEAF
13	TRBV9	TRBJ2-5	ASSAGTSGKETQY
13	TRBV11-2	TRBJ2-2	ASSSRRGATGELF
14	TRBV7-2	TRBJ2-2	ASILAGGPDTGELF
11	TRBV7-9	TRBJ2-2	ALAGPNTGELF
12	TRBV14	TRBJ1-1	ASSQNTVNTEAF
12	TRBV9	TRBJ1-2	ASSVDLSLRGYT
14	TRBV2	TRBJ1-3	ASSVALGVSGNTIY
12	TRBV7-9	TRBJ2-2	ASSSTSGTGELF
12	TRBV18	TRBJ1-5	ASSPQGRDQPQH
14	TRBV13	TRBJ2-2	ASSNPRDRGTGELF
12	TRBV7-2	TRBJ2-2	ASSLLNRVGELF
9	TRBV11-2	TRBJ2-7	ASSFASEQY
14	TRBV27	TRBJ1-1	ASSPRTGVLNTEAF
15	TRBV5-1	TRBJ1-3	ASSLKGTTWESNTIY